This TCR beta chain was captured in a study of T cell responses to AZD1222 COVID-19 vaccine. CDR1 and CDR2 from the germline V gene are SGHAT and FQNNGV. V shed 3 bases and J shed 7 bases, with 15 bases lying between them. CDR3 length: 14 amino acids. Libraries were prepared by immunoSEQ multiplex PCR; TCRdb keeps only in-frame clonotypes and omits some of them. The sample comprises some 130,000 clones, around 93% of which are singletons, and about 3% rests with the top ten. The source of this sequence is an adult in good health. This rearrangement joins TRBV11-2 to TRBJ1-2; no definite D call. The material sequenced was peripheral blood, taken on day 0 of AZD1222 vaccination. The CDR3 sequence is CASSFRLDFSGYTF. Written as DNA, the CDR3 is TGTGCCAGCAGCTTCAGGCTCGACTTTTCTGGCTACACCTTC.